This TCR beta chain was sequenced for a study of blood T cell repertoires in COVID-19. In the study overall: The origin of the acute and convalescent COVID-19 samples was the United States, Italy and Spain. In each case, the material was cDNA or gDNA derived from T cells, B-cell-depleted T cells, or PBMCs.

This CDR3 region has 14 residues. Germline CDR1 SGHAT, CDR2 FQNNGV. Assay used: immunoSEQ multiplex PCR; TCRdb lists only in-frame clones, some missing. The repertoire holds about 130,000 clones, with almost 80% as singletons. About this clone: The junction shows a germline mismatch at one end, possibly a read error.

Material: peripheral blood. The rearrangement uses TRBV11-2 and TRBJ2-1; 8 bases agree with TRBD2. This clonotype originated in a man between 60 and 75 years old who had recovered from COVID-19. The chain's CDR3 is CARSWMGAGGEQFF. CDR3 DNA: TGTGCCCGCAGCTGGATGGGGGCGGGGGGCGAGCAGTTCTTC.